This is a list of T cell receptor beta chains from one sample in a study of control samples from healthy donors and cancer patients. TCRdb's copy holds only in-frame clones and misses some; the assay was immunoSEQ multiplex PCR. The repertoire holds 80,000 to 100,000 clones, with 88% as singletons. The sample comprised blood. These receptors were collected from a man in his thirties or forties in good health. CDR3s include the opening cysteine and the closing phenylalanine or tryptophan. Each record gives: clone size, V gene, CDR3 protein. Rows may omit the clone size; those that give it use once, few, many or a size class.

clone size: -
V gene: TRBV6-2/TRBV6-3
CDR3 protein: CASSQRDRFFGEQYF

clone size: -
V gene: TRBV19
CDR3 protein: CASSIGWDTYNEQFF

clone size: -
V gene: TRBV28
CDR3 protein: CASSLSNYNEQFF

clone size: -
V gene: TRBV7-2
CDR3 protein: CASKFVPSSGGEETQYF

clone size: -
V gene: TRBV30
CDR3 protein: CAWSGSNQPQHF

clone size: -
V gene: TRBV5-1
CDR3 protein: CASRTGVSSGELFF

clone size: -
V gene: TRBV5-4
CDR3 protein: CASSAKTGPNEKLFF

clone size: -
V gene: TRBV5-4
CDR3 protein: CASSLVGVYEQYF

clone size: -
V gene: TRBV10-3
CDR3 protein: CAISEGRDPTGELFF

clone size: -
V gene: TRBV18
CDR3 protein: CASSPEGNQPQHF

clone size: -
V gene: TRBV10-3
CDR3 protein: CAISVGRGTNEQYF

clone size: -
V gene: TRBV29-1
CDR3 protein: CSGGDSFNEKLFF

clone size: once
V gene: TRBV21-1
CDR3 protein: CASIPDGYEQYF

clone size: -
V gene: TRBV19
CDR3 protein: CASSIRREYSTDRNTF

clone size: -
V gene: TRBV6-5
CDR3 protein: CASTTSGSGEQYF

clone size: -
V gene: TRBV7-9
CDR3 protein: CASSLISQGAEEQYF

clone size: -
V gene: TRBV28
CDR3 protein: CASSEAGTGANSEQYF

clone size: -
V gene: TRBV10-3
CDR3 protein: CAIGDGLAGIYEQYF

clone size: -
V gene: TRBV6-5
CDR3 protein: CASRQGEYGYTF

clone size: -
V gene: TRBV5-5
CDR3 protein: CASSFPQETQYF

clone size: -
V gene: TRBV6-2/TRBV6-3
CDR3 protein: CASSLFGTGGYEQYF

clone size: few
V gene: TRBV11-3
CDR3 protein: CASSTTGGQTQYF

clone size: -
V gene: TRBV7-2
CDR3 protein: CASSFGLSGNEQFF